This T cell receptor beta chain came from a study of blood T cell repertoires in COVID-19. On the study more broadly: COVID-19 samples collected from the United States, Italy and Spain covered acute and convalescent phases. T cells, B-cell-depleted T cells, or PBMCs provided the cDNA or gDNA that served as material.

The authors' processing: Estimation of nucleated cell counts was performed using reference gene primer amplification. This table comes from immunoSEQ multiplex PCR, and its TCRdb copy is limited to in-frame clones, with some not included. V and J calls and clone size are copied from that table; D and trimming were computed from the DNA. This sample has 120,000 or so clones, with around 87% found just once. Germline V gives CDR1 LGHDT, CDR2 YNNKEL (reference sequence). V lost 1 base, J lost 2 bases, and 14 bases lay in between. The CDR3 spans 16 residues. The gene calls are TRBV3-1 (or the pseudogene TRBV3-2) and TRBJ2-5, with D tentatively TRBD1 (5 bases). Sample: peripheral blood. The sequence derives from a man aged 65-85 years with active or convalescent COVID-19. CDR3 protein: CASSQVKGPLQETQYF. CDR3 nucleotide sequence: TGTGCCAGCAGCCAAGTGAAGGGGCCATTACAAGAGACCCAGTACTTC.